The sequence of this T cell receptor beta chain was determined in a study of vaccination effects on CD4 cells after COVID-19. Study results and limitations: Convalescent patients numbered few in the study; early post-infection timepoints were missing entirely. By a late point after vaccination, infection- and vaccine-induced clones had shrunk markedly through clonal contraction.

Method: immunoSEQ multiplex PCR; TCRdb's copy keeps in-frame clones and lacks some. The data contain about 25,000 clones, over 65% of them seen just once; the ten biggest clones take up approximately 11%. Following a roughly 9-day culture, CD4+ T cells were purified. The germline CDR1 and CDR2 sequences are LGHNA and YNFKEQ. The CDR3 runs 16 residues. Trimming removed 1 base at V and 1 base at J, with 11 bases between. As for this clone: Its antigen is not identified.

The sequence came from a human donor who received a COVID-19 vaccine. The input for sequencing was CD4+ T cells from PBMCs cultured without peptide, taken before COVID-19 vaccination. V usage is TRBV4-2 and J usage is TRBJ2-1; D unresolved. The CDR3, as DNA: TGTGCCAGCAGCCAAGGCTGGTCAGGTTCCTACAATGAGCAGTTCTTC. Encoded protein: CASSQGWSGSYNEQFF.